The 29 T cell receptor beta chains given below trace back to one sample, sequenced in a study of neurological immune-mediated disorders. TCRdb used MiXCR to reprocess the 5' RACE reads, holding one entry per CDR3 protein. The table lists 20,000 to 25,000 distinct CDR3 sequences, roughly an eighth of them singletons. The source material was PBMCs. These receptors all come from a woman aged 55 to 70 with HTLV-1-associated myelopathy (HAM/TSP).

There are many counts of this clonotype. This chain links TRBV7-2 with TRBJ1-5; 8 bases are shared with TRBD1. CDR3 length equals 16 residues. Losses at the gene ends were 5 bases for V and 0 bases for J; bases not matched to a gene: 6. Per the germline V gene, CDR1 is SGHTA and CDR2 is FQGNSA. CDR3 sequence: CASSPQTGASNQPQHF. In nucleotides, the CDR3 is TGTGCCAGCAGCCCGCAGACAGGGGCTAGCAATCAGCCCCAGCATTTT.

About this clonotype itself: A much larger clone differs from this one at a single base, so this may be a read error. The rearrangement links TRBV29-1 to TRBJ2-1; 9 bases match TRBD2. V dropped 8 bases and J dropped 4; count of bases not matched to a gene: 12. Per the germline V gene, CDR1 is SQVTM and CDR2 is ANQGSEA. The CDR3 runs 15 residues. The DNA of the CDR3 is TGCAGCATTTCCAACCCCAGCGGGGGGTACAATGAGCAGTTCTTC. Protein product: CSISNPSGGYNEQFF.

This clonotype was seen many times. As DNA, the CDR3 is TGTGCCAGCTCATTAACTCCCGGGACGACCTATGATCAGCCCCAGCATTTT. This translates into CASSLTPGTTYDQPQHF. The chain carries TRBV18 and TRBJ1-5; tentatively, D is TRBD1 (5 bases). Trimming pared 5 bases from V and 5 bases from J, leaving 22 bases between. This CDR3 comprises 17 residues. CDR1 and CDR2 from the germline V gene are KGHSH and LQKENI.

This clonotype was seen repeatedly, ten times or more. V is TRBV5-1 and J is TRBJ2-3; D remains ambiguous. In germline, CDR1 is SGHRS, CDR2 YFSETQ. Between the trimmed V and J ends, which lost 4 bases and 1 base, there was a span of 7 bases. There are 13 residues in the CDR3. CDR3 nucleotide sequence: TGCGCCAGCAGCGGTGCAGGCACAGATACGCAGTATTTT. This gives the protein CASSGAGTDTQYF.

The chain carries TRBV15 and TRBJ2-1, with D possibly matching TRBD2 (6 bases). Germline V gene sequence: CDR1 LNHNV, CDR2 YYDKDF (reference sequence). V was cut by 2 bases and J by 8 bases, with 16 bases left in between. The CDR3 spans 15 residues. The CDR3 coding sequence is TGTGCCACCAGCAGAATCAGTGTGGGGGGTGATGAGCAGTTCTTC. Translated: CATSRISVGGDEQFF.

The chain combines TRBV20-1 with TRBJ2-5, with TRBD1 identical over 8 bases. The germline gives CDR1 DFQATT, CDR2 SNEGSKA (reference sequence). The CDR3 is 16 amino acids. J gave up 3 bases and V 1 base, and 10 bases lay outside the gene matches. CDR3 DNA sequence: TGCAGTGCTAGAGGGGAGGTACAGGGGGGTAAAGAGACCCAGTACTTC. This codes for CSARGEVQGGKETQYF.

This clonotype was counted ten times or more. The V gene is TRBV20-1, the J gene TRBJ2-3; 9 bases line up with TRBD1. Germline V gene lookup returns CDR1 DFQATT and CDR2 SNEGSKA (reference sequence). The CDR3 has 14 amino acids. V gave up 3 bases and J gave up 6 bases; unmatched junction bases: 7. The CDR3 loop is CSASRTGVFDTQYF. The DNA of the CDR3 is TGCAGTGCTAGCCGGACAGGGGTATTTGATACGCAGTATTTT.

This clonotype was recorded many times. This sequence joins TRBV5-1 and TRBJ2-3; 12 nucleotides match TRBD2. Losses at the gene ends were 1 base for V and 5 bases for J; bases not matched to a gene: 2. This CDR3 spans 15 amino acids. In germline, CDR1 is SGHRS, CDR2 YFSETQ. CDR3 coding DNA: TGCGCCAGCAGCTTGAGGGGACTAGCGGGAGATACGCAGTATTTT. Protein: CASSLRGLAGDTQYF.

This clonotype was detected ten times or more. The chain links TRBV20-1 to TRBJ2-7; D is undetermined. CDR1 and CDR2 (germline): DFQATT, SNEGSKA (reference sequence). V was trimmed by 5 bases and J by 1 base, leaving 18 bases between them. The CDR3 spans 15 residues. CDR3 residues: CSAYSPGSSSYEQYF. DNA of the CDR3: TGCAGTGCTTACTCTCCGGGTTCTTCATCCTACGAGCAGTACTTC.

This clonotype was recorded at least ten times. The V gene is TRBV5-1, the J gene TRBJ1-3, with TRBD1 matching over 7 bases. Germline CDR1 reads SGHRS; CDR2 reads YFSETQ. V trimming: 5 bases; J trimming: 2 bases; junction bases outside the gene matches: 4. The CDR3 runs 14 residues. CDR3 sequence (DNA): TGCGCCAGCAGGTTGACAGGGACTGGAAACACCATATATTTT. It codes for CASRLTGTGNTIYF.

This clonotype was seen a handful of times. The gene calls are TRBV20-1 and TRBJ1-2; D is unresolved. CDR3 length equals 11 residues. V was shortened by 5 bases and J by 8 bases, with 12 bases between the two germline ends. Per the germline V gene, CDR1 is DFQATT and CDR2 is SNEGSKA (reference sequence). CDR3 sequence (DNA): TGCAGTGCTCACTCATTAAGCGGCTACACCTTC. Translated: CSAHSLSGYTF.

The CDR3 coding sequence is TGCAGTGCTAGATCAATCAGGGGGTACCCCCAAGAGACCCAGTACTTC. This translates into CSARSIRGYPQETQYF. The J gene is TRBJ2-5, the V gene TRBV20-1, with 7 bases matching TRBD1. V was pared by 2 bases and J by 1 base, with 10 bases of the junction left unmatched. The CDR3 is 16 amino acids. Looked up from germline, CDR1 is DFQATT and CDR2 is SNEGSKA (reference sequence).

This clonotype has a single count. At one end, the junction sequence differs from germline, possibly due to a read error. The chain couples TRBV20-1 to TRBJ2-3, with D possibly TRBD2 on 5 matching bases. The CDR3 extends over 14 amino acids. The germline gives CDR1 DFQATT, CDR2 SNEGSKA (reference sequence). In DNA form, the CDR3 reads TGCAGTGCTCGAGATTACCCTAGCACAGATACGCGGTATTTT. It codes for CSARDYPSTDTRYF.

The V gene is TRBV7-3, the J gene TRBJ1-1; the D is unclear. The V end lost 1 base, the J end lost 2 bases, and 8 bases lay between the germline ends. CDR3 size: 14 residues. Germline CDR1 reads SGHTA; CDR2 reads FQGTGA. The DNA of the CDR3 is TGTGCCAGCAGCTTAATCCGGGAAAACACTGAAGCTTTCTTT. Amino acids: CASSLIRENTEAFF. The complete variable domain, with remaining parts taken from reference TRBV7-3 and TRBJ1-1, reads GAGVSQTPSNKVTEKGKYVELRCDPISGHTALYWYRQSLGQGPEFLIYFQGTGAADDSGLPNDRFFAVRPEGSVSTLKIQRTERGDSAVYLCASSLIRENTEAFFGQGTRLTVV.

The table lists this clonotype with a count of one. The gene calls are TRBV5-1 and TRBJ2-1, with D tentatively TRBD1 (6 bases). V shed 2 bases and J shed 8 bases, with 14 bases lying between them. CDR1 and CDR2 from the germline V gene are SGHRS and YFSETQ. This CDR3 is 14 amino acids long. Written as DNA, the CDR3 is TGCGCCAGCAGCTTCCTTGGGGGCGTCGATGAGCAGTTCTTC. It translates to CASSFLGGVDEQFF.

This clonotype was observed at least ten times. A junction boundary mismatches the germline segment, possibly from a read error. As DNA, the CDR3 is TGCAGTGCTGGAGACAGGGTCCAGGGAAACACCATATATTTT. This gives the protein CSAGDRVQGNTIYF. The chain combines TRBV20-1 with TRBJ1-3, with 7 bases fitting TRBD1. The germline gives CDR1 DFQATT, CDR2 SNEGSKA (reference sequence). The CDR3 totals 14 residues.

This clonotype has ten or more counts. Here the CDR3 DNA reads TGTGCCAGCAGCCCCCGGGACAAGAGCTCCTACGAGCAGTACTTC. Translation gives CASSPRDKSSYEQYF. The rearrangement joins TRBV6-6 to TRBJ2-7; the D gene is possibly TRBD1 (6 bases). Germline loops: CDR1 MNHNY, CDR2 SVGAGI (reference sequence). The germline V and J ends were trimmed by 6 bases and 0 bases, with 15 bases remaining between them. The CDR3 contains 15 residues.

This clonotype was seen many times. The chain combines TRBV29-1 with TRBJ1-5; the D is unclear. CDR1 and CDR2 (germline): SQVTM, ANQGSEA. V shed 8 bases and J shed 6 bases, with 17 bases lying between them. The CDR3 contains 13 residues. CDR3 in amino acids: CSPQTLISQPQHF. Written as DNA, the CDR3 is TGCAGCCCACAAACCCTTATCTCTCAGCCCCAGCATTTT.

In its sample, this clonotype was seen many times. The genes are TRBV2 and TRBJ2-3; no firm D call. Germline lookup yields CDR1 SNHLY and CDR2 FYNNEI. The germline V and J ends were trimmed by 6 bases and 4 bases, with 17 bases remaining between them. The CDR3 has 15 amino acids. DNA for the CDR3: TGTGCCAGCAGGCCCTCCCCCGCTAGGGCAGATACGCAGTATTTT. Translating it yields CASRPSPARADTQYF.

In this sample, this clonotype turned up many times. V gene TRBV28 combines with J gene TRBJ1-1; D call uncertain. CDR1 and CDR2 (germline): MDHEN, SYDVKM. Trimming pared 5 bases from V and 0 bases from J, leaving 13 bases between. The CDR3 totals 15 residues. The CDR3 DNA is TGTGCCAGCAGTCGACAAGGGATTATGAACACTGAAGCTTTCTTT. Its protein is CASSRQGIMNTEAFF.

Many counts were recorded for this clonotype. The chain combines TRBV27 with TRBJ1-6, with 7 bases aligning to TRBD1. V lost 1 base to trimming and J lost 0 bases; unmatched junction nucleotides: 3. Germline CDR1 MNHEY, CDR2 SMNVEV (reference sequence). The CDR3 runs to 17 residues. Here the CDR3 reads CASSLWAGGSYNSPLHF. The CDR3 nucleotides are TGTGCCAGCAGTTTATGGGCAGGGGGCTCCTATAATTCACCCCTCCACTTT.

In this sample, this clonotype turned up many times. This chain links TRBV29-1 with TRBJ1-2; no reliable D call. V lost 0 bases and J 9 bases, leaving 14 bases between the germline ends. The germline gives CDR1 SQVTM, CDR2 ANQGSEA. The CDR3 totals 13 residues. In nucleotides, the CDR3 is TGCAGCGTTGAAGATCAGGTGACACCAAGCTACACCTTC. Its translation is CSVEDQVTPSYTF.

This clonotype came up many times. The chain carries TRBV12-3 or TRBV12-4 and TRBJ2-4; tentatively, D is TRBD1 (6 bases). The V and J ends lost 2 bases and 2 bases respectively, with 7 bases between them. The length of the CDR3 is 14 residues. Here the CDR3 reads CASSLQGTKNIQYF. In nucleotides, the CDR3 is TGTGCCAGCAGTTTACAGGGGACCAAAAACATTCAGTACTTC.

The V gene is TRBV5-4, the J gene TRBJ2-1; tentatively, D is TRBD2 (5 bases). In germline, CDR1 is SGHNT, CDR2 YYREEE (reference sequence). V was trimmed by 3 bases and J by 10 bases, leaving 17 bases between them. The CDR3 is 14 residues long. The CDR3 DNA reads as TGTGCCAGCAGCTCAGACGGACCTTCGGGAGAGCAGTTCTTC. It translates to CASSSDGPSGEQFF.

This clonotype was recorded at least ten times. The CDR3 here is CASSPTRLGRSTDTQYF. The CDR3 DNA is TGTGCCAGCTCACCAACGCGGTTGGGCAGGTCTACAGATACGCAGTATTTT. The chain couples TRBV18 to TRBJ2-3; D not resolved. CDR1 KGHSH and CDR2 LQKENI come from the germline V gene. CDR3 length: 17 amino acids. Trimming pared 2 bases from V and 3 bases from J, leaving 18 bases between.

The chain joins TRBV7-9 to TRBJ2-1; possible D gene TRBD2, 6 bases. Trimming pared 3 bases from V and 2 bases from J, leaving 8 bases between. The CDR3 contains 14 residues. Germline V CDR1 and CDR2: SEHNR, FQNEAQ (reference sequence). In DNA form, the CDR3 reads TGTGCCAGCAGCTTGGAGGGGCCCTACAATGAGCAGTTCTTC. This encodes CASSLEGPYNEQFF.

There are many counts of this clonotype. The chain recombines TRBV20-1 with TRBJ2-1; D remains unclear. V was trimmed by 6 bases and J by 3 bases, leaving 3 bases between them. The CDR3 is 10 residues long. The V gene's germline CDR1 is DFQATT and CDR2 SNEGSKA (reference sequence). The CDR3 loop reads CSANYNEQFF. The CDR3 DNA is TGCAGTGCCAACTACAATGAGCAGTTCTTC.

This clonotype was counted at least ten times. The rearrangement links TRBV7-9 to TRBJ2-3; 11 nucleotides line up with TRBD1. The V and J ends lost 4 bases and 2 bases, in that order; junction bases with no gene match: 5. This CDR3 has 16 residues. Per germline, CDR1 SEHNR and CDR2 FQNEAQ (reference sequence). This CDR3 is CASSSGQGVITDTQYF. The DNA of the CDR3 is TGTGCCAGCAGCTCGGGACAGGGGGTAATCACAGATACGCAGTATTTT.

This clonotype was detected many times. The junction shows a germline mismatch at one end, possibly a read error. This chain joins TRBV20-1 and TRBJ2-1; 10 bases match TRBD2. The germline V gene encodes CDR1 DFQATT and CDR2 SNEGSKA (reference sequence). The CDR3 has 14 residues. The CDR3 DNA reads as TGCAGTGCAAGAGGGCTAGCGGGAGTGGTTGAGCAGTTCTTC. Translation gives CSARGLAGVVEQFF.